The 18 T cell receptor beta chains below were found in one sample sequenced in a study of blood T cells in healthy people across ages. A second about 6 to 12 cycle PCR used barcoded and J-beta primers. TCRdb used MiXCR to reprocess the 5' RACE reads, holding one entry per CDR3 protein. The repertoire has roughly 930,000 distinct CDR3 sequences, roughly 50% of them found once; the top ten carry roughly 13%. The sequenced material came from blood. These receptors all stem from a man aged 25 to 45 in good health.

This clonotype was detected a few times. The V gene is TRBV9, the J gene TRBJ1-1, with D unresolved. This CDR3 is built from 12 residues. Between the trimmed V and J ends, which lost 6 bases and 5 bases, there was a span of 11 bases. CDR1 is SGDLS, CDR2 YYNGEE, per germline. The CDR3 DNA sequence: TGTGCCAGCAACCTACAGCGGACTGAAGCTTTCTTT. Translation: CASNLQRTEAFF.

This clonotype was counted at least ten times. This chain joins TRBV4-1 and TRBJ1-2; D possibly corresponds to TRBD1 (5 bases). Germline values: CDR1 MGHRA, CDR2 YSYEKL. This CDR3 contains 14 residues. Trimming pared 1 base from V and 4 bases from J, leaving 10 bases between. As DNA, the CDR3 is TGCGCCAGCAGCCAAGGGGACGGAATCTATGGCTACACCTTC. This sequence encodes CASSQGDGIYGYTF.

J is TRBJ2-3 and V is TRBV7-2; TRBD1 might be the D (8 bases). Germline V gives CDR1 SGHTA, CDR2 FQGNSA. The CDR3 consists of 15 residues. V lost 2 bases, J lost 11 bases, and 20 bases lay in between. The CDR3 sequence is CASSLYLQGGMMQYF. CDR3 coding DNA: TGTGCCAGCAGCTTATACTTACAGGGGGGGATGATGCAGTATTTT.

The chain combines TRBV12-3 or TRBV12-4 with TRBJ1-1; D remains ambiguous. The CDR3 has 15 amino acids. V lost 7 bases to trimming and J lost 2 bases, with 17 bases between them. The CDR3 DNA follows: TGTGCCAGCACCTCCACAAGGGCCGCCAACACTGAAGCTTTCTTT. It is translated as CASTSTRAANTEAFF.

This clonotype was observed at least ten times. The chain joins TRBV4-3 to TRBJ2-1, with TRBD2 matching 8 bases. This CDR3 has 20 amino acids. Germline assignment: CDR1 LGHNA and CDR2 YSLEER. The junction had 21 bases not matched to a gene; V was cut back by 0 bases and J by 8 bases. The DNA for the CDR3 is TGCGCCAGCAGCCAAGAAGGCTTCTGGGAGCGGGGGTCAGGTCTCCATGAGCAGTTCTTC. It translates to CASSQEGFWERGSGLHEQFF.

This chain connects TRBV4-1 to TRBJ2-7; the match to TRBD1 covers 7 bases. Losses at the gene ends were 1 base for V and 3 bases for J; bases not matched to a gene: 6. Germline CDR1 MGHRA, CDR2 YSYEKL. The CDR3 consists of 15 residues. The CDR3: CASSQGDSSYYEQYF. The CDR3 DNA is TGCGCCAGCAGCCAAGGGGACAGTTCATACTACGAGCAGTACTTC.

CDR3: CASSFRGGLRHEQFF. CDR3 in DNA: TGTGCCAGCAGTTTCCGGGGGGGCCTGAGGCATGAGCAGTTCTTC. The chain employs TRBV12-3 or TRBV12-4 and TRBJ2-1; 8 nucleotides match TRBD2. This CDR3 has 15 residues. V lost 3 bases, J lost 8 bases, and 9 bases stayed unmatched.

Points on this clonotype: A much larger clonotype is one base distant, so this may be a read error. V and J are TRBV4-2 and TRBJ2-3; D is possibly TRBD2 (5 bases). The length of the CDR3 is 13 residues. CDR1 is LGHNA and CDR2 is YNFKEQ in the germline V gene. The CDR3 DNA reads as TGTGCCAGCAGCCAAGCTAGCACAGATACGCGGTATTTT. Translated: CASSQASTDTRYF.

This clonotype was detected a few times. This rearrangement joins TRBV5-4 to TRBJ2-6; 7 nucleotides match TRBD1. The length of the CDR3 is 18 residues. Germline CDR1 SGHNT, CDR2 YYREEE (reference sequence). The V and J ends lost 6 bases and 0 bases, in that order; junction bases with no gene match: 12. CDR3 nucleotides: TGTGCCAGCACCCCTTCCGGGACAGTAGGCTCTGGGGCCAACGTCCTGACTTTC. This encodes CASTPSGTVGSGANVLTF.

There are a few counts of this clonotype. The rearrangement uses TRBV2 and TRBJ1-6; D call uncertain. Trimming took 4 bases from V and 6 from J, leaving 4 bases between them. This CDR3 comprises 12 residues. Germline V gives CDR1 SNHLY, CDR2 FYNNEI. The CDR3: CASSVSNSPLHF. The DNA of the CDR3 is TGTGCCAGCAGTGTCTCTAATTCACCCCTCCACTTT.

This rearrangement joins TRBV21-1 to TRBJ2-2; the D call of TRBD1 is as the table states it, not checked on the DNA. TRBV21-1 is a pseudogene. CDR3 length: 14 amino acids. The CDR3: CASSTRAAPGELFF. The CDR3 bases are TGTGCCAGCAGCACCAGGGCGGCCCCCGGGGAGCTGTTTTTT.

This sequence joins TRBV20-1 and TRBJ2-4; TRBD1 aligns across 7 bases. Germline V gives CDR1 DFQATT, CDR2 SNEGSKA (reference sequence). This CDR3 has 12 residues. J lost 13 bases, V lost 1 base, and 7 bases had no gene match. The CDR3 loop is CSARGGQDAQYF. CDR3 in DNA: TGCAGTGCTAGAGGAGGACAGGACGCCCAGTACTTC.

This clonotype was observed a few times. The J gene is TRBJ2-4, the V gene TRBV27; D call uncertain. The closer fit of TRBJ2-7 to the DNA end suggests the J call may be wrong. In germline, CDR1 is MNHEY, CDR2 SMNVEV (reference sequence). The CDR3 has 16 amino acids. The DNA for the CDR3 is TGTGCCAGCTCTCCCTCGGTCGGTCTTACCGGGTACGAGCAGTACTTC. Its translation: CASSPSVGLTGYEQYF.

The sample holds a few counts of this clonotype. The rearrangement uses TRBV9 and TRBJ2-4; weak D call: TRBD1 (6 bases). This CDR3 is 18 amino acids long. The V end lost 0 bases, the J end lost 0 bases, and 16 bases lay between the germline ends. CDR1 SGDLS and CDR2 YYNGEE come from the germline V gene. The CDR3 sequence is CASSVGGVQGLAKNIQYF. CDR3 in DNA: TGTGCCAGCAGCGTAGGAGGAGTACAGGGTTTAGCCAAAAACATTCAGTACTTC. The variable domain in full, with the rest retrieved from reference TRBV9 and TRBJ2-4, is DSGVTQTPKHLITATGQRVTLRCSPRSGDLSVYWYQQSLDQGLQFLIQYYNGEERAKGNILERFSAQQFPDLHSELNLSSLELGDSALYFCASSVGGVQGLAKNIQYFGAGTRLSVL.

The chain is built from TRBV7-2 and TRBJ1-2; the D is unclear. The CDR3 loop spans 14 amino acids. Trimming left V 3 bases short and J 5 bases short, with 13 bases between. CDR1 and CDR2 from the germline V gene are SGHTA and FQGNSA. Here the CDR3 reads CASSFLDLGYGYTF. In DNA, the CDR3 is TGTGCCAGCAGCTTTCTCGACCTGGGTTATGGCTACACCTTC.

This clonotype was observed a few times. The J gene is TRBJ2-3, the V gene TRBV5-1; D call uncertain. V gave up 5 bases and J gave up 2 bases, with 9 bases separating them. Germline lookup yields CDR1 SGHRS and CDR2 YFSETQ. CDR3 size: 13 residues. The CDR3 sequence is CASRSTATDTQYF. DNA of the CDR3: TGCGCCAGCAGATCGACTGCCACAGATACGCAGTATTTT.

Note on this clonotype: This may be a read error, as it is one base from a much larger clone. V usage is TRBV7-2 and J usage is TRBJ2-1; tentative D call: TRBD2 (6 bases). Germline V gene data show CDR1 as SGHTA and CDR2 as FQGNSA. The germline V and J ends were trimmed by 0 bases and 4 bases, with 19 bases remaining between them. The CDR3 has 18 residues. Here the CDR3 DNA reads TGTGCCAGCAGCTTAGCGCTCGGGGCTCGGGGGAGTTACAATGAGCAGTTCTTC. As protein: CASSLALGARGSYNEQFF.

The chain links TRBV7-9 to TRBJ2-7; D unresolved. V dropped 1 base and J dropped 5 bases, with 9 bases sitting between them. The CDR3 covers 13 residues. Per germline, CDR1 SEHNR and CDR2 FQNEAQ (reference sequence). This CDR3 reads CASSLETSNEQYF. The CDR3 DNA sequence: TGTGCCAGCAGCTTAGAGACGTCGAACGAGCAGTACTTC.